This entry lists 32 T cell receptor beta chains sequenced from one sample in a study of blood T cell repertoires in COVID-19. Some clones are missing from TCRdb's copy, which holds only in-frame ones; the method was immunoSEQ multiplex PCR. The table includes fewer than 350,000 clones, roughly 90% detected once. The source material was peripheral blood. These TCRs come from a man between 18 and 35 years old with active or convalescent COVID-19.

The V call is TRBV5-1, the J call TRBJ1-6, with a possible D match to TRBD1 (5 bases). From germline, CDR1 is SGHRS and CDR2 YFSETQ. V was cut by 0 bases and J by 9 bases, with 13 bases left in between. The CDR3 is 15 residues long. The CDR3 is CASSLDLGGGSPLHF. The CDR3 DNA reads TGCGCCAGCAGCTTGGACCTGGGGGGGGGTTCACCCCTCCACTTT.

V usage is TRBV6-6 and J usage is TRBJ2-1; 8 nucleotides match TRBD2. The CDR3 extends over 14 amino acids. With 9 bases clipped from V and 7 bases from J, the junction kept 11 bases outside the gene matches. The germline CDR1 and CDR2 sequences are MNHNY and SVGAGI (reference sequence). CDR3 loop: CASLSGGQRNEQFF. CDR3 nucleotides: TGTGCCAGTTTGAGCGGGGGCCAGAGAAATGAGCAGTTCTTC.

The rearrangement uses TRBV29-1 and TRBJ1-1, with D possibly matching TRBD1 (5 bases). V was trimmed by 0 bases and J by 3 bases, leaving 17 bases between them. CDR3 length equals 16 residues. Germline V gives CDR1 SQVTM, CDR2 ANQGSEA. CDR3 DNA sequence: TGCAGCGTTGAAGAATACAGGCCCGGGCAGGACACTGAAGCTTTCTTT. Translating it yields CSVEEYRPGQDTEAFF.

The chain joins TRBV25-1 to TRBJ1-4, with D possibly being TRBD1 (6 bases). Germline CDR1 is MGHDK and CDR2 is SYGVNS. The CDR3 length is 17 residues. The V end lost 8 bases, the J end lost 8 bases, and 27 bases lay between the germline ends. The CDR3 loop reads CASEGDKMRSHEEKLFF. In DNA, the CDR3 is TGTGCCAGCGAGGGGGACAAGATGAGGAGCCATGAAGAAAAACTGTTTTTT.

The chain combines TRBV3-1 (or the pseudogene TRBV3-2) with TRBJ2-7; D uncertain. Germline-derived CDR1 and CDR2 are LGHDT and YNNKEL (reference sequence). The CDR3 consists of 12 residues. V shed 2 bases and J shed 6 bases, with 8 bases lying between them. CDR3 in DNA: TGTGCCAGCAGCCAATCGAGTGTCGAGCAGTACTTC. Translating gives CASSQSSVEQYF.

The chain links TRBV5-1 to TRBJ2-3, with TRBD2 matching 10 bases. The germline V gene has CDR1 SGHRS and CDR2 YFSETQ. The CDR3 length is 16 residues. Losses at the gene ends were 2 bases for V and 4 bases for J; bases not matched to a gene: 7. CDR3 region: CASSFERGGSADTQYF. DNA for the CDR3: TGCGCCAGCAGCTTTGAGCGGGGGGGCTCCGCAGATACGCAGTATTTT.

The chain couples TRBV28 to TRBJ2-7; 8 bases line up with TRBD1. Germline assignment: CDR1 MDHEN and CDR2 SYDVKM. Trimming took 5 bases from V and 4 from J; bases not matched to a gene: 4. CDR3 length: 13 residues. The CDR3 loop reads CASSPYRGYEQYF. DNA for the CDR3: TGTGCCAGCAGTCCATACAGGGGGTACGAGCAGTACTTC.

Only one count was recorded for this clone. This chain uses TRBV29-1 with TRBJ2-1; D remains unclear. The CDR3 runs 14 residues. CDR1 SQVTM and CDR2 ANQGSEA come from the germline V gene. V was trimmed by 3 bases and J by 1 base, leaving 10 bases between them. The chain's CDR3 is CSVELTQSYNEQFF. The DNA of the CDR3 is TGCAGCGTTGAGTTAACCCAGTCCTACAATGAGCAGTTCTTC.

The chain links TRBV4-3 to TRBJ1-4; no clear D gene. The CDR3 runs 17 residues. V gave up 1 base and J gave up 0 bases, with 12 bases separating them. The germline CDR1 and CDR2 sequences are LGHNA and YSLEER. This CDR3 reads CASSQGRAITTNEKLFF. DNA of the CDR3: TGCGCCAGCAGCCAAGGGAGGGCGATAACAACTAATGAAAAACTGTTTTTT.

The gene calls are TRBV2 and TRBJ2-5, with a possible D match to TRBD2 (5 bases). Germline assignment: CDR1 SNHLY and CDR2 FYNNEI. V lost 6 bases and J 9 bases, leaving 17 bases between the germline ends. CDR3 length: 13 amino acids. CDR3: CASRLDNSGAQYF. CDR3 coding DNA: TGTGCCAGCAGGTTAGACAATTCCGGGGCCCAGTACTTC.

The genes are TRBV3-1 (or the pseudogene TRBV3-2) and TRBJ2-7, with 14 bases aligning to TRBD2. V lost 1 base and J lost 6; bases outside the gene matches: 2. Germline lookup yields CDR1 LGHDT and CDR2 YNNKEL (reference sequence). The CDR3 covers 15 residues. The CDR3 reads CASSQGTSGGREQYF. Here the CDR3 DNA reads TGTGCCAGCAGCCAAGGGACTAGCGGGGGGCGCGAGCAGTACTTC.

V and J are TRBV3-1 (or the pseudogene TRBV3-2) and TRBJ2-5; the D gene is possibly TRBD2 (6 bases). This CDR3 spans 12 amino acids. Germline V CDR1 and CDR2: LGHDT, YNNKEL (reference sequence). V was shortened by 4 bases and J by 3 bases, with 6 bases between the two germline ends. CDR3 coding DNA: TGTGCCAGCAGCCCGGGGGAAGAGACCCAGTACTTC. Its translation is CASSPGEETQYF.

This CDR3 reads CASSQEARGYGYTF. DNA for the CDR3: TGTGCCAGCAGCCAAGAAGCCAGGGGATATGGCTACACCTTC. This chain uses TRBV3-1 (or the pseudogene TRBV3-2) with TRBJ1-2; D possibly corresponds to TRBD1 (6 bases). Germline V gene data show CDR1 as LGHDT and CDR2 as YNNKEL (reference sequence). With 0 bases removed from V and 5 bases from J, the gap between germline ends came to 10 bases. The CDR3 extends over 14 amino acids.

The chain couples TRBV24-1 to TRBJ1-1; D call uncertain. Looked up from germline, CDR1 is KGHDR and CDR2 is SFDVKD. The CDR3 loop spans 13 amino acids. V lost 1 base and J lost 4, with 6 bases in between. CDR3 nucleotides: TGTGCCACCAGTGATTTCCGGGGCACTGAAGCTTTCTTT. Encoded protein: CATSDFRGTEAFF.

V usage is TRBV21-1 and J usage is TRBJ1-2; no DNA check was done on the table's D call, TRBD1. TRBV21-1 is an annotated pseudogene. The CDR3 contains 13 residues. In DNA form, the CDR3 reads TGTGCCAGCAGCAAAGTTCACAGGAATGGCTACACCTTC. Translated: CASSKVHRNGYTF.

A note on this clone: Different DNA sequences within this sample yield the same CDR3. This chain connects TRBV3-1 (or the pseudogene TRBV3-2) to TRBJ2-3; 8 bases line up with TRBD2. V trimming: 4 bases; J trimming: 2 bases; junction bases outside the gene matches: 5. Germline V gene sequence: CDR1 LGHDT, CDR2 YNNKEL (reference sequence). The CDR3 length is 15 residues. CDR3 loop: CASSPGGGHTDTQYF. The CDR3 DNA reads TGTGCCAGCAGCCCCGGGGGGGGGCACACAGATACGCAGTATTTT.

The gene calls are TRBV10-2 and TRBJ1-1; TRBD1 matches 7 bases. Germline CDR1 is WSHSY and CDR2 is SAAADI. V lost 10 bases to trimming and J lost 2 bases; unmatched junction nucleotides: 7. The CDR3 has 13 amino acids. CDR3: CATLTGLNTEAFF. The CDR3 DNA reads TGCGCCACCCTGACAGGGCTAAACACTGAAGCTTTCTTT.

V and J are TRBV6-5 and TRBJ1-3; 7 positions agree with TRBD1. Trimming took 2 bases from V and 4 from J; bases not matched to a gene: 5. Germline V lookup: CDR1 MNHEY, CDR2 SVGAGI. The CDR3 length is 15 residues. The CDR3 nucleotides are TGTGCCAGCAGTTACGATCGGGACAGAGGAAACACCATATATTTT. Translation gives CASSYDRDRGNTIYF.

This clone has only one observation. The DNA of the CDR3 is TGCGCCAGCAGCCAACGGAGGGACTATGGCTACACCTTC. Its protein product is CASSQRRDYGYTF. This chain connects TRBV4-1 to TRBJ1-2; unclear D gene. CDR1 is MGHRA and CDR2 is YSYEKL in the germline V gene. This CDR3 spans 13 amino acids. V was cut by 2 bases and J by 3 bases, with 7 bases left in between.

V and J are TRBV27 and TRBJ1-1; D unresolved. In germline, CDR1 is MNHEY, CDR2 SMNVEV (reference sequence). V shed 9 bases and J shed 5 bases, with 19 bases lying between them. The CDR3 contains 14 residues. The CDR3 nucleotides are TGTGCCAGTTTCCTCAACCCCGGGGTTACTGAAGCTTTCTTT. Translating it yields CASFLNPGVTEAFF.

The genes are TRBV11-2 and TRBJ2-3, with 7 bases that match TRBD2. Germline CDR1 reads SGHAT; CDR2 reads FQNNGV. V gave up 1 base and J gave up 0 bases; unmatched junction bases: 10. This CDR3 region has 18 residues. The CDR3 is CASSLGPGGSGSTDTQYF. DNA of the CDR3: TGTGCCAGCAGCTTAGGCCCCGGCGGTAGCGGGAGCACAGATACGCAGTATTTT. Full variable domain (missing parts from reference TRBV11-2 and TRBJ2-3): EAGVAQSPRYKIIEKRQSVAFWCNPISGHATLYWYQQILGQGPKLLIQFQNNGVVDDSQLPKDRFSAERLKGVDSTLKIQPAKLEDSAVYLCASSLGPGGSGSTDTQYFGPGTRLTVL.

In DNA form, the CDR3 reads TGTGCCAGCAGTTATTCCGTTAGCAATCAGCCCCAGCATTTT. Translation gives CASSYSVSNQPQHF. The rearrangement uses TRBV6-2 or TRBV6-3 and TRBJ1-5; unclear D gene. Per the germline V gene, CDR1 is MNHEY and CDR2 is SVGEGT. The V end was cut by 3 bases, the J end by 0 bases, with 6 bases between. The CDR3 runs to 14 residues.

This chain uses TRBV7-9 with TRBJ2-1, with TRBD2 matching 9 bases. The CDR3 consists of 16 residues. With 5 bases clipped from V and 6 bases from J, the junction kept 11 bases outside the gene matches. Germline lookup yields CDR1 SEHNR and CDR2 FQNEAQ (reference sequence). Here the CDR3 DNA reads TGTGCCAGCAGCCATCCCGTGGTAGCGGGGGCCAATGAGCAGTTCTTC. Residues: CASSHPVVAGANEQFF.

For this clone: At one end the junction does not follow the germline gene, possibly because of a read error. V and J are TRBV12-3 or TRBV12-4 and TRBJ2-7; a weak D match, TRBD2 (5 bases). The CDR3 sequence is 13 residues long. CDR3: CASSRISEALRHF. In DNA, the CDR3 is TGTGCCAGCAGCCGTATCTCGGAGGCCCTCAGACACTTC.

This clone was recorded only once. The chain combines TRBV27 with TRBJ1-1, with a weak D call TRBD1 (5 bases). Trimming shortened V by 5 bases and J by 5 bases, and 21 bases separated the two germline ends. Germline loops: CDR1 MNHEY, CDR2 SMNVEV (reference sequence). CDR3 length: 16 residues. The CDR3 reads CASSLGGGGYNTEAFF. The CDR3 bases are TGTGCCAGCAGTCTGGGGGGGGGAGGGTATAATACTGAAGCTTTCTTT.

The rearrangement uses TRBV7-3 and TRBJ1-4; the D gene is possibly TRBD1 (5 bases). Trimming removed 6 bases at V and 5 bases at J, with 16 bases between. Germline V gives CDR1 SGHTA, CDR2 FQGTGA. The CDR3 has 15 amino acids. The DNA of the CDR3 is TGTGCCAGCAGGAGAGAGACAGCCCCAAATGAAAAACTGTTTTTT. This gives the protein CASRRETAPNEKLFF.

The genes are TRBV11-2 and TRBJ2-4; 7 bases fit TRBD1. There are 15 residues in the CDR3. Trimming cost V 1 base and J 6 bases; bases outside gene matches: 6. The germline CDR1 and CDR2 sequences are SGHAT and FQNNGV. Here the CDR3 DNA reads TGTGCCAGCAGCTTAGTAGGGGGCGAGGGAAACATTCAGTACTTC. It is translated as CASSLVGGEGNIQYF.

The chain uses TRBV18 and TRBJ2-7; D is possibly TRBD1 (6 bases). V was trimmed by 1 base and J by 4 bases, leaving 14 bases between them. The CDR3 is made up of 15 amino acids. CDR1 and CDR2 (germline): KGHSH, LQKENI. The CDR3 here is CASSPQTGQGYEQYF. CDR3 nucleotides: TGTGCCAGCTCACCACAAACGGGCCAGGGGTACGAGCAGTACTTC.

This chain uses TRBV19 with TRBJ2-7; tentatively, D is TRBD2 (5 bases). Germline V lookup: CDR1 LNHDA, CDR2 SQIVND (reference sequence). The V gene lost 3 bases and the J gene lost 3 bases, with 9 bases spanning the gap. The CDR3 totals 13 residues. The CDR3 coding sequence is TGTGCCAGTAGTATTGGCCGGGACTACGAGCAGTACTTC. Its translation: CASSIGRDYEQYF.

The CDR3 DNA sequence: TGCGCCAGCAGCGGCCGGGATAATTCACCCCTCCACTTT. It encodes CASSGRDNSPLHF. The chain is built from TRBV4-1 and TRBJ1-6; D is unresolved. V dropped 5 bases and J dropped 5 bases, with 7 bases sitting between them. The CDR3 runs 13 residues. Germline CDR1 MGHRA, CDR2 YSYEKL.

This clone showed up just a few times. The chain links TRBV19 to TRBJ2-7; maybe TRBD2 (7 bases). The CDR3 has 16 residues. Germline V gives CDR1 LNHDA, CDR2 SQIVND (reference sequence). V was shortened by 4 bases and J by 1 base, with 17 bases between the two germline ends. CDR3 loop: CASSSGGMTFSYEQYF. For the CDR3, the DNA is TGTGCCAGTAGTAGCGGGGGCATGACGTTTTCCTACGAGCAGTACTTC.

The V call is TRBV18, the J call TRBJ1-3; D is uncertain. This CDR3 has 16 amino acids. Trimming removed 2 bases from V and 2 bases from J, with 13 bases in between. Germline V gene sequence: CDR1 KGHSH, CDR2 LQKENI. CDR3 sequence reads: CASSPKAGMTGNTIYF. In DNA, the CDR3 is TGTGCCAGCTCACCAAAGGCAGGAATGACTGGAAACACCATATATTTT.